This entry concerns a single T cell receptor (beta chain). The iRepertoire nested amplicon-rescue multiplex PCR amplified TCR alpha and beta CDR3s from RNA. TCRdb used MiXCR to reprocess the multiplex PCR reads, holding one entry per CDR3 protein. The repertoire holds roughly 350,000 distinct CDR3 sequences, with around 45% as singletons. This specimen comes from a study of glioma-infiltrating T cells. Study-level information: Glioma patients had dexamethasone for six or fewer days before surgery.

The germline V gene encodes CDR1 MDHEN and CDR2 SYDVKM. CDR3 length: 15 amino acids. Trimming took 7 bases from V and 0 from J, leaving 13 bases between them. This clonotype was obtained from a human donor with low-grade glioma or glioblastoma, undergoing nonglioma brain surgery, or in good health (not recorded which). The material sequenced was glioma tissue, nonneoplastic brain tissue, or PBMCs (not recorded which). The chain uses TRBV28 and TRBJ2-4; possible D gene TRBD1, 6 bases. CDR3 DNA: TGTGCCAGCAATCAGGACAGAATAGCCAAAAACATTCAGTACTTC. It codes for CASNQDRIAKNIQYF.